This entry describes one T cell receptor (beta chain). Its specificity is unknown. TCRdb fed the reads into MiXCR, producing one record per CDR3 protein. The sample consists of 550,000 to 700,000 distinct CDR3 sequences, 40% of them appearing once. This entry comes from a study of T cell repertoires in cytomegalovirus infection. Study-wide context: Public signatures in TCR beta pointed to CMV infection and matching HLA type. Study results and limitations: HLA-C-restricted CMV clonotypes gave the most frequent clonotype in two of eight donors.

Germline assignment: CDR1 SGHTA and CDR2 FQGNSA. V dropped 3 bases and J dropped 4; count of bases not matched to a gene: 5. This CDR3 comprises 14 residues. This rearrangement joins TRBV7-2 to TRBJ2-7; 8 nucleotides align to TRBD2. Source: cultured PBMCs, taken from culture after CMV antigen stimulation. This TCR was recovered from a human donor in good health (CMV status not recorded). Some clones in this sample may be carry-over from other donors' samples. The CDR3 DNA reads TGTGCCAGCAGCTTCGGACTAGCAGATTACGAGCAGTACTTC. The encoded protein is CASSFGLADYEQYF.